Listed below are T cell receptor beta chains from one sample, sequenced in a study of a mutant IDH1 vaccine in newly diagnosed glioma. The antigens for these receptors are not known. The method was immunoSEQ multiplex PCR; TCRdb's version includes in-frame clones alone and lacks a portion of them. The profile shows some 54,000 clones, more than 85% of them singletons. The sequencing used PBMCs, collected from a glioma patient whose treatment included an IDH1 peptide vaccine. The receptors come from a man aged 50 to 60 with glioma. Both conserved end residues are part of each CDR3. A D gene is named only where the DNA matches it firmly. The size field is filled for only some rows; it gives once, few, many or a size class.

CDR3 DNA: TGTGCCAGCAGAGAACAGGGGTGGATGAACACTGAAGCTTTCTTT; CDR3 protein: CASREQGWMNTEAFF; clone size: .; CDR3 length: 15; J gene: TRBJ1-1; V gene: TRBV6-1; D gene: TRBD1
CDR3 DNA: TGTGCCAGCAGCCAAGATGGGACAGGGGGAACTGAAGCTTTCTTT; CDR3 protein: CASSQDGTGGTEAFF; clone size: .; CDR3 length: 15; J gene: TRBJ1-1; V gene: TRBV4-2; D gene: TRBD1
CDR3 DNA: TGCGCCAGCAGCCAAGATAAGTTCCGACTAGCGGGAGACGAGCAGTACTTC; CDR3 protein: CASSQDKFRLAGDEQYF; clone size: .; CDR3 length: 17; J gene: TRBJ2-7; V gene: TRBV4-1; D gene: TRBD2
CDR3 DNA: TGCAGTGCTAAGGGGGCGAGGGAGCAGTACTTC; CDR3 protein: CSAKGAREQYF; clone size: .; CDR3 length: 11; J gene: TRBJ2-7; V gene: TRBV20-1; D gene: TRBD1
CDR3 DNA: TGTGCCAGCAGCGCCTCGACAGTGCGCTCTGGGGCCAACGTCCTGACTTTC; CDR3 protein: CASSASTVRSGANVLTF; clone size: .; CDR3 length: 17; J gene: TRBJ2-6; V gene: TRBV2; D gene: .
CDR3 DNA: TGTGCCAGCAGTCGGGATCGGGCAAATGAAAAACTGTTTTTT; CDR3 protein: CASSRDRANEKLFF; clone size: .; CDR3 length: 14; J gene: TRBJ1-4; V gene: TRBV6-1; D gene: .
CDR3 DNA: TGTGCCAGCAGTACAAAGAACAGGGTAGTCGACGAGCAGTACTTC; CDR3 protein: CASSTKNRVVDEQYF; clone size: few; CDR3 length: 15; J gene: TRBJ2-7; V gene: TRBV27; D gene: .
CDR3 DNA: TGTGCCAGCAGCTTAGGGGGCAGGGTGAGGACCCAGTACTTC; CDR3 protein: CASSLGGRVRTQYF; clone size: .; CDR3 length: 14; J gene: TRBJ2-5; V gene: TRBV7-6; D gene: .
CDR3 DNA: TGTGCTAGCAGCTTAGAAGACGGTCCTCAAGAGACCCAGTACTTC; CDR3 protein: CASSLEDGPQETQYF; clone size: once; CDR3 length: 15; J gene: TRBJ2-5; V gene: TRBV7-7; D gene: .
CDR3 DNA: TGTGCCAGCAGTACCGATGAGAGTCAGCCCCAGCATTTT; CDR3 protein: CASSTDESQPQHF; clone size: large; CDR3 length: 13; J gene: TRBJ1-5; V gene: TRBV2; D gene: .
CDR3 DNA: TGTGCCAGCAGCCCGTGGAGCGGACAACAAGAGACCCAGTACTTC; CDR3 protein: CASSPWSGQQETQYF; clone size: .; CDR3 length: 15; J gene: TRBJ2-5; V gene: TRBV7-2; D gene: .
CDR3 DNA: TGTGCCAGTAGTATCAACCCAGGGCACCCAACCGGGGAGCTGTTTTTT; CDR3 protein: CASSINPGHPTGELFF; clone size: .; CDR3 length: 16; J gene: TRBJ2-2; V gene: TRBV19; D gene: .
CDR3 DNA: TGTGCCAGTAGTCCAGGGGGTAGCGGGAGAGGTGTGACGCAGTATTTT; CDR3 protein: CASSPGGSGRGVTQYF; clone size: .; CDR3 length: 16; J gene: TRBJ2-3; V gene: TRBV19; D gene: TRBD2
CDR3 DNA: TGTGCCAGCAGTGGGCTTGGGGGGTACGAGCAGTACTTC; CDR3 protein: CASSGLGGYEQYF; clone size: .; CDR3 length: 13; J gene: TRBJ2-7; V gene: TRBV25-1; D gene: .
CDR3 DNA: TGTGCCAGCAGCCAAGATTTTGGGGGAGCCGGAGGCTACACCTTC; CDR3 protein: CASSQDFGGAGGYTF; clone size: .; CDR3 length: 15; J gene: TRBJ1-2; V gene: TRBV14; D gene: .
CDR3 DNA: TGTGCCAGCAGTTTGACCCTTCCCTACGAGCAGTACTTC; CDR3 protein: CASSLTLPYEQYF; clone size: once; CDR3 length: 13; J gene: TRBJ2-7; V gene: TRBV27; D gene: .
CDR3 DNA: TGCAGCGTTGAAGCGGTGGGTTCCTACGAGCAGTACTTC; CDR3 protein: CSVEAVGSYEQYF; clone size: .; CDR3 length: 13; J gene: TRBJ2-7; V gene: TRBV29-1; D gene: .
CDR3 DNA: TGCGCCAGCAGGGAGGGCAGCTGGAGCGCAGATACGCAGTATTTT; CDR3 protein: CASREGSWSADTQYF; clone size: .; CDR3 length: 15; J gene: TRBJ2-3; V gene: TRBV5-1; D gene: .
CDR3 DNA: TGCGCCAGCAGCCACCTAGGAGGGGGCCCTGGAAACACCATATATTTT; CDR3 protein: CASSHLGGGPGNTIYF; clone size: .; CDR3 length: 16; J gene: TRBJ1-3; V gene: TRBV4-1; D gene: TRBD1
CDR3 DNA: TGTGCCAGCAGTGTATGGGGACAGGGAAGGGATACGCAGTATTTT; CDR3 protein: CASSVWGQGRDTQYF; clone size: .; CDR3 length: 15; J gene: TRBJ2-3; V gene: TRBV2; D gene: TRBD1
CDR3 DNA: TGCAGCGTTGGGGAGGCGGGCCGGGGCTATGGCTACACCTTC; CDR3 protein: CSVGEAGRGYGYTF; clone size: .; CDR3 length: 14; J gene: TRBJ1-2; V gene: TRBV29-1; D gene: .
CDR3 DNA: TGTGCCAGCAGTTACTCCAAGACCGCCGCACAGCCCCAGCATTTT; CDR3 protein: CASSYSKTAAQPQHF; clone size: .; CDR3 length: 15; J gene: TRBJ1-5; V gene: TRBV6-5; D gene: .
CDR3 DNA: TGCGCCAGCAGCTTGGAGGCAGGGACCTTTTTTGGGCAGTACTTC; CDR3 protein: CASSLEAGTFFGQYF; clone size: .; CDR3 length: 15; J gene: TRBJ2-7; V gene: TRBV5-1; D gene: .
CDR3 DNA: TGTGCCACCCAGGACAGGTCCTCCTACGAGCAGTACTTC; CDR3 protein: CATQDRSSYEQYF; clone size: .; CDR3 length: 13; J gene: TRBJ2-7; V gene: TRBV6-1; D gene: TRBD1
CDR3 DNA: TGTGCCAGCAGTTTGGAGGGCAGCCGGAAAACCTTC; CDR3 protein: CASSLEGSRKTF; clone size: .; CDR3 length: 12; J gene: TRBJ1-2; V gene: TRBV28; D gene: .
CDR3 DNA: TGCGCCAGCAGCCGACAGGGGACATCGAATGAAAAACTGTTTTTT; CDR3 protein: CASSRQGTSNEKLFF; clone size: .; CDR3 length: 15; J gene: TRBJ1-4; V gene: TRBV5-1; D gene: TRBD1
CDR3 DNA: TGTGCCAGTAGTATCCCCCTTACTGGTGAAGCTTTCTTT; CDR3 protein: CASSIPLTGEAFF; clone size: few; CDR3 length: 13; J gene: TRBJ1-1; V gene: TRBV19; D gene: .
CDR3 DNA: TGTGCCAGCAGCGACGGAACCTACGAGCAGTACTTC; CDR3 protein: CASSDGTYEQYF; clone size: .; CDR3 length: 12; J gene: TRBJ2-7; V gene: TRBV27; D gene: .
CDR3 DNA: TGCAGCGCGCCTCCGGGACAGGGACCCTCCGAGGCCTACAATGAGCAGTTCTTC; CDR3 protein: CSAPPGQGPSEAYNEQFF; clone size: .; CDR3 length: 18; J gene: TRBJ2-1; V gene: TRBV29-1; D gene: TRBD1
CDR3 DNA: TGTGCCAGCAGTCAAAGACAGGGAGGAGGTTATGGCTACACCTTC; CDR3 protein: CASSQRQGGGYGYTF; clone size: .; CDR3 length: 15; J gene: TRBJ1-2; V gene: TRBV28; D gene: TRBD1
CDR3 DNA: TGCGCCAGCAGCTTTAGTCGCGCCTACGAGCAGTACTTC; CDR3 protein: CASSFSRAYEQYF; clone size: .; CDR3 length: 13; J gene: TRBJ2-7; V gene: TRBV5-1; D gene: .
CDR3 DNA: TGTGCCAGCAGCGCAGGGACAGGGGATCCTTATGGCTACACCTTC; CDR3 protein: CASSAGTGDPYGYTF; clone size: .; CDR3 length: 15; J gene: TRBJ1-2; V gene: TRBV13; D gene: TRBD1
CDR3 DNA: TGTGCCAGTAGCCCCACTAGACAGTACAATGAGCAGTTCTTC; CDR3 protein: CASSPTRQYNEQFF; clone size: once; CDR3 length: 14; J gene: TRBJ2-1; V gene: TRBV19; D gene: .
CDR3 DNA: TGCGCCAGCAGCCAAGATCGGGCGGCCCGGAGCTATGGCTACACCTTC; CDR3 protein: CASSQDRAARSYGYTF; clone size: .; CDR3 length: 16; J gene: TRBJ1-2; V gene: TRBV4-3; D gene: .
CDR3 DNA: TGTGCCAGCAGCTTTTGGGGGAGGGCCTATGGCTACACCTTC; CDR3 protein: CASSFWGRAYGYTF; clone size: once; CDR3 length: 14; J gene: TRBJ1-2; V gene: TRBV7-2; D gene: .
CDR3 DNA: TGTGCCAGCACTTGGGGAGGGGGCACCGGGGAGCTGTTTTTT; CDR3 protein: CASTWGGGTGELFF; clone size: .; CDR3 length: 14; J gene: TRBJ2-2; V gene: TRBV2; D gene: .
CDR3 DNA: TGTGCCAGCAGTTTGAGGACTAGCGGTTCGTACGAGCAGTACTTC; CDR3 protein: CASSLRTSGSYEQYF; clone size: .; CDR3 length: 15; J gene: TRBJ2-7; V gene: TRBV28; D gene: TRBD2
CDR3 DNA: TGTGCCAGCAGCGCGGGGGGCTTCAATCAGCCCCAGCATTTT; CDR3 protein: CASSAGGFNQPQHF; clone size: .; CDR3 length: 14; J gene: TRBJ1-5; V gene: TRBV9; D gene: .
CDR3 DNA: TGTGCCAGCAGCTCCCCGATGGGGGGAGGGGAGCAGTACTTC; CDR3 protein: CASSSPMGGGEQYF; clone size: .; CDR3 length: 14; J gene: TRBJ2-7; V gene: TRBV7-2; D gene: TRBD2
CDR3 DNA: TGCAGCGTTGTGGCCTCTGGAAACACCATATATTTT; CDR3 protein: CSVVASGNTIYF; clone size: .; CDR3 length: 12; J gene: TRBJ1-3; V gene: TRBV29-1; D gene: .